Listed below are T cell receptor beta chains from one sample, sequenced in a study of T-cell reconstitution after alpha-beta-depleted transplantation in children. TCRdb recomputed calls from the PCR reads with MiXCR, one row per CDR3 protein. The sample carries over 150,000 distinct CDR3 sequences, roughly 14% recorded once. The input for sequencing was PBMCs from the stem cell graft donor, taken from the stem cell graft. The receptors shown here come from a human donor who donated a stem cell graft to a child with acute lymphoblastic leukemia. Both conserved end residues are trimmed from each CDR3.

>TRBV20-1|TRBJ2-7
SASRDRSYEQY
>TRBV6-1|TRBJ2-1
ASSPSIGRAFEQF
>TRBV29-1|TRBJ2-7
SVARFTGGGYEQY
>TRBV28|TRBJ1-4
ASRGLNEKLF
>TRBV7-9|TRBJ2-1
ASSSTGPRT
>TRBV3-1|TRBJ2-1
ASSRSGTRNEQF
>TRBV11-3|TRBJ2-5
ASGTEETQY
>TRBV20-1|TRBJ2-2
SAPGFPNKATGELF
>TRBV20-1|TRBJ2-3
SARDPTGLGIDTQY
>TRBV20-1|TRBJ1-1
SASAAGRPEAF
>TRBV4-1|TRBJ2-7
ASSLLARASYEQY
>TRBV25-1|TRBJ2-3
ASSESGELAGFGGTDTQY
>TRBV6-2/TRBV6-3|TRBJ2-1
AIGTGAFSEQF
>TRBV20-1|TRBJ2-1
SARQRTSGRDEQF
>TRBV5-1|TRBJ2-1
ASSWDGNNNEQF
>TRBV11-2|TRBJ2-7
ASSLDRGYEQY
>TRBV12-3/TRBV12-4|TRBJ1-1
ASSLGGAGANTEAF
>TRBV20-1|TRBJ2-1
SARDGGLAGVGEQF
>TRBV11-2|TRBJ2-3
ASSPLKGLTTDTQY
>TRBV4-1|TRBJ2-2
ASSQVADPDGAGELF
>TRBV19|TRBJ1-1
ASLPWWATEAF
>TRBV20-1|TRBJ2-1
SAPANRGQSEQF
>TRBV27|TRBJ1-2
ASRMTETHNYGYT
>TRBV12-3/TRBV12-4|TRBJ2-1
ASSPGGGGDPRNEQF
>TRBV9|TRBJ2-1
ASSVDGREMDEQF
>TRBV5-5|TRBJ1-5
ASSWTGNSNQPQH
>TRBV2|TRBJ2-2
ATAETRNTGELF
>TRBV29-1|TRBJ2-5
SAPQQGGGQETQY
>TRBV6-5|TRBJ1-1
ASTSGGLNTEAF
>TRBV5-1|TRBJ2-7
ASSPLIGGASYEQY
>TRBV5-5|TRBJ1-2
ASSLSRADYGYT
>TRBV12-3/TRBV12-4|TRBJ1-1
ASEGDLIPEAF
>TRBV28|TRBJ1-5
ASSFSGLNQPQH
>TRBV11-3|TRBJ2-7
ASSLGHYEQY
>TRBV24-1|TRBJ2-1
ATSDWGTGNYEQF
>TRBV12-3/TRBV12-4|TRBJ2-3
ASSLLAGVSDTQY
>TRBV28|TRBJ2-5
ASSSPRSGSGETQY
>TRBV20-1|TRBJ2-1
SATGISYNEQF
>TRBV7-9|TRBJ2-1
ASSFLTSDPLGNEQF
>TRBV11-1|TRBJ2-7
ASSLDREDEQY
>TRBV5-1|TRBJ2-7
ASSFGQGGSYEQY
>TRBV10-3|TRBJ2-7
AISSSGTSGYEQY
>TRBV28|TRBJ1-5
ASSPRTGMSNQPQH
>TRBV10-3|TRBJ2-1
AISGGGGAYNEQF
>TRBV7-2|TRBJ2-5
ASSPQTEQETQY
>TRBV9|TRBJ2-5
ASSLTPHIQETQY